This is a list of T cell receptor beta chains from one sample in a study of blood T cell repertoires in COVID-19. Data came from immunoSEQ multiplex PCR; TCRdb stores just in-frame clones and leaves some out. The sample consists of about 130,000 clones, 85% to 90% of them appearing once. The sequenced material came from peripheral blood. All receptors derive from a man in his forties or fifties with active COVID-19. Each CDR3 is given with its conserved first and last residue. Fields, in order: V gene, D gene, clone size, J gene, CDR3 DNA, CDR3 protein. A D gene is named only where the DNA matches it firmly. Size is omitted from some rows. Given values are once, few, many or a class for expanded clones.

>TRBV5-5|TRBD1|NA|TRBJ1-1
TGTGCCAGCAGCCCCTCGTGGACAGGGAGGACTGAAGCTTTCTTT
CASSPSWTGRTEAFF
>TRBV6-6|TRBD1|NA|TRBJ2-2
TGTGCCAGCAGTCCCCGCCGCGGACAGGTCCACACCGGGGAGCTGTTTTTT
CASSPRRGQVHTGELFF
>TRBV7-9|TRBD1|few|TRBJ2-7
TGTGCCAGCAGCGCCGGAGACCGGGACAGGGTGTATCACGAGCAGTACTTC
CASSAGDRDRVYHEQYF
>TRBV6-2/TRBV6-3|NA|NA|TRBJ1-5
TGTGCCAGCAGTTCGGCGAACCCTACAGGGATTTATAGCAATCAGCCCCAGCATTTT
CASSSANPTGIYSNQPQHF
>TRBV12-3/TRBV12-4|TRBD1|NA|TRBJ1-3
TGTGCCACCCAGGACAGGGCGGGAAACACCATATATTTT
CATQDRAGNTIYF
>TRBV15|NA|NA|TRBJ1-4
TGTGCCACCAGCAGCTCACTGGGGGGAGGTGAAAAACTGTTTTTT
CATSSSLGGGEKLFF
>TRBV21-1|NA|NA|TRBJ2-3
TGTGCCAGCAGCAAAGTAAGAACTATCTTTAGCACAGATACGCAGTATTTT
CASSKVRTIFSTDTQYF
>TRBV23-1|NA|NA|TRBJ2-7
TGCGCCAGCCCAAGCCAAGTGCAGTACTTC
CASPSQVQYF
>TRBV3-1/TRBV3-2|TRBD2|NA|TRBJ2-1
TGTGCCAGCAGCAACCTAGCGGCCAGCTCCTACAATGAGCAGTTCTTC
CASSNLAASSYNEQFF
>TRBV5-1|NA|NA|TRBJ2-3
TGCGCCAGCAGCTTCTTCGGAGATACGCAGTATTTT
CASSFFGDTQYF
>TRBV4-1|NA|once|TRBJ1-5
TGCGCCAGCAGCCAAGACGGGGTTGACAATCAGCCCCAGCATTTT
CASSQDGVDNQPQHF
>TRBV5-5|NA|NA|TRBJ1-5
TGTGCCAGCAGCCCGGTTGATAGCAATCAGCCCCAGCATTTT
CASSPVDSNQPQHF
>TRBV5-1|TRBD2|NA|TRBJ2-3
TGCGCCAGCAGCTGGTCGGGGGGACCAAGCACAGATACGCAGTATTTT
CASSWSGGPSTDTQYF
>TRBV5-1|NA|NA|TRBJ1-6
TGCGCCAGCAGCAGGGGTAGCAGTAATTCACCCCTCCACTTT
CASSRGSSNSPLHF
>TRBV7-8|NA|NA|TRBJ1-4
TGTGCCAGCAGCGTAACGACAGTTGAAAAACTGTTTTTT
CASSVTTVEKLFF
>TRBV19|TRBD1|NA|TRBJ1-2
TGTGCCAGTAGTCCAGGGGGGAACTATGGCTACACCTTC
CASSPGGNYGYTF
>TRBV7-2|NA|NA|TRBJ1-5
TGTGCCAGCAGCTTGGCCCACGCTCGGGGCAATCAGCCCCAGCATTTT
CASSLAHARGNQPQHF
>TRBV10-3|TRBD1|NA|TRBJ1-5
TGTGCCATCAGTCCACAGGGGGCCGGCAATCAGCCCCAGCATTTT
CAISPQGAGNQPQHF
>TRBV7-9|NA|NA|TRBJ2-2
TGTGCCAGCAGCTTATACACGACCGGGGAGCTGTTTTTT
CASSLYTTGELFF
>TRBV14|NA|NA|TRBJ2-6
TGTGCCAGCAGCCAAGATATAGGAAACAGGGCTCCCTCTGGGGCCAACGTCCTGACTTTC
CASSQDIGNRAPSGANVLTF
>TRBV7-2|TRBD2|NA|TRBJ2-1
TGTGCCAGCAGCCCGTTAGCGGGGGGGGTCAATGAGCAGTTCTTC
CASSPLAGGVNEQFF
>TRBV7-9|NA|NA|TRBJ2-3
TGTGCCAGCAGCTTAGTCGCAGATACGCAGTATTTT
CASSLVADTQYF
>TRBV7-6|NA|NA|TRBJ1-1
TGTGCCAGCAGCCCCCTGGGGGGGTTGAACACTGAAGCTTTCTTT
CASSPLGGLNTEAFF
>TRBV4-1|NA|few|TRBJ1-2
TGCGCCAGCAGCCAAGATGGGCGTTATGGCTACACCTTC
CASSQDGRYGYTF
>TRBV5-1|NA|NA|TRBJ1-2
TGCGCCAGCAGCTTGGTGGGGGCAGCTAACTATGGCTACACCTTC
CASSLVGAANYGYTF
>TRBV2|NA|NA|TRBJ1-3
TGTGCCAGCAGACAGGGTAAGACTGGAAACACCATATATTTT
CASRQGKTGNTIYF
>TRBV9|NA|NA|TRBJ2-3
TGTGCCAGCAGCGTAGGAGGTGGAGATACGCAGTATTTT
CASSVGGGDTQYF
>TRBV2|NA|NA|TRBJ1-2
TGTGCCAGCGAATTACAGGGAAGCGGGACTGGCTACACCTTC
CASELQGSGTGYTF
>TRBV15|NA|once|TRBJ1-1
TGTGCCACCAGCAGAGTGGGTCAGGGAAGCCCCATGAACACTGAAGCTTTCTTT
CATSRVGQGSPMNTEAFF
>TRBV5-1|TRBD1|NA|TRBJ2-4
TGCGCCAGCAGCTCCACAGGGGTAGGGCACATTCAGTACTTC
CASSSTGVGHIQYF
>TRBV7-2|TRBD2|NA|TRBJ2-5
TGTGCCAGCAGCAGACTAGCGGGGGTTAAAGAGACCCAGTACTTC
CASSRLAGVKETQYF
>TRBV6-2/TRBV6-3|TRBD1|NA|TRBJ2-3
TGTGCCAGCAGTCTCACCCCCGGGACAGGGGACACAGATACGCAGTATTTT
CASSLTPGTGDTDTQYF
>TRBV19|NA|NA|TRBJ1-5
TGTGCGGGAGGGTCCCGGCAGCCCCAGCATTTT
CAGGSRQPQHF
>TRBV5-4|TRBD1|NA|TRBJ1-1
TGTGCCAGCAGTGGGGGACAGTCGAACACTGAAGCTTTCTTT
CASSGGQSNTEAFF
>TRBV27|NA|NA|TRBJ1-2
TGTGCCAGCAGTCAGCCCGGACTCTATGGCTACACCTTC
CASSQPGLYGYTF
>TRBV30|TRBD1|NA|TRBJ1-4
TGTGCCTGGAGTCGAGGGACAGGGGATGAAAAACTGTTTTTT
CAWSRGTGDEKLFF
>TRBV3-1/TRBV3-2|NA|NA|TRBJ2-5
TGTGCCAGCAGCCAAGATCCTTGCCCGGACAGAATCCAAGAGACCCAGTACTTC
CASSQDPCPDRIQETQYF
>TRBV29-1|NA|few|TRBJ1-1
TGCAGCGTTGAAAAGCTTCCGAACACTGAAGCTTTCTTT
CSVEKLPNTEAFF
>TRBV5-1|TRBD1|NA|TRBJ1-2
TGCGCCAGCAGCTTGGAGACAGGGTGGGGCTACACCTTC
CASSLETGWGYTF
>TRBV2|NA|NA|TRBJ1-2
TGTGCCAGCAGTGAAGCCTCCTACAGACAGCCCAACTATGGCTACACCTTC
CASSEASYRQPNYGYTF
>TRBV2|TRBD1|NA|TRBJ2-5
TGTGCCAGCAGTCGGGGGGACAGGGGTTTCCAAGAGACCCAGTACTTC
CASSRGDRGFQETQYF
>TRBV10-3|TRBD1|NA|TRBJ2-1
TGTGCCATCAGGGGGACAGGGACGCTTAATGAGCAGTTCTTC
CAIRGTGTLNEQFF
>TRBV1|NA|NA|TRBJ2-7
TGCACCAGCAGCCAAGATAGAAGGTCGGAGATCTACGAGCAGTACTTC
CTSSQDRRSEIYEQYF
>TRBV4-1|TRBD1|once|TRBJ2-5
TGCGCCAGCAGTCTCACAAACCGGGACAGGGGCAGGGAGACCCAGTACTTC
CASSLTNRDRGRETQYF
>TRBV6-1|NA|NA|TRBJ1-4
TGTGCCAGCAGTGACGGGATAGGAAGGAATGAAAAACTGTTTTTT
CASSDGIGRNEKLFF
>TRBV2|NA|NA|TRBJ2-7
TGTGCCAGCAAAAGAGGTGGGTTTCTGGAGTCCTACGAGCAGTACTTC
CASKRGGFLESYEQYF
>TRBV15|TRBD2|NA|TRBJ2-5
TGTGCCACCAGCAGCGGAGCGGGGGGCCTACAAGAGACCCAGTACTTC
CATSSGAGGLQETQYF
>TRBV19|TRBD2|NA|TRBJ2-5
TGTGCCAGTAAGGAGGGAGGTAGCGGGCGCCCAAGGACCCAGTACTTC
CASKEGGSGRPRTQYF
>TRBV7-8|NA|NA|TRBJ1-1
TGTGCCAGCAGCCGCGGGGTCACTGAAGCTTTCTTT
CASSRGVTEAFF
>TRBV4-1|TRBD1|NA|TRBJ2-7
TGCGCCAGCAGCTCCCGGACAGGCCACGAGCAGTACTTC
CASSSRTGHEQYF
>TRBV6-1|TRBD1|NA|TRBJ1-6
TGTGCCAGCAGTGAATTGGGACAGGGAAATTCACCCCTCCACTTT
CASSELGQGNSPLHF
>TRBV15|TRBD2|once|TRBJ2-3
TGTGCCACCAGCAGAGATCTCCTAGCGGGGGCTACAGATACGCAGTATTTT
CATSRDLLAGATDTQYF
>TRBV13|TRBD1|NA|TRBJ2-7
TGTGCCAGCAGCTTCTGGGACAGGGAAGGGGAGCAGTACTTC
CASSFWDREGEQYF
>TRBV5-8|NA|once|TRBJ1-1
TGTGCCAGCAGCCATGAAGCTTTCTTT
CASSHEAFF